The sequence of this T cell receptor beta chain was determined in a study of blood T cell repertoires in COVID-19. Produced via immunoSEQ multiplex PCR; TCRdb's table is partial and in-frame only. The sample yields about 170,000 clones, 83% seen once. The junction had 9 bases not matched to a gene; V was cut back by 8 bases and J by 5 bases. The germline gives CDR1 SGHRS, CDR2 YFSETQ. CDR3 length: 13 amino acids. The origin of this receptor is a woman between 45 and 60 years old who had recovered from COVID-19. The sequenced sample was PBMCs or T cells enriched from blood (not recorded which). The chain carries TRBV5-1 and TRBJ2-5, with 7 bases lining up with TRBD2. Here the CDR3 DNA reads TGCGCCAGTGAGCGGGGTGTCGGGGAGACCCAGTACTTC. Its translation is CASERGVGETQYF.